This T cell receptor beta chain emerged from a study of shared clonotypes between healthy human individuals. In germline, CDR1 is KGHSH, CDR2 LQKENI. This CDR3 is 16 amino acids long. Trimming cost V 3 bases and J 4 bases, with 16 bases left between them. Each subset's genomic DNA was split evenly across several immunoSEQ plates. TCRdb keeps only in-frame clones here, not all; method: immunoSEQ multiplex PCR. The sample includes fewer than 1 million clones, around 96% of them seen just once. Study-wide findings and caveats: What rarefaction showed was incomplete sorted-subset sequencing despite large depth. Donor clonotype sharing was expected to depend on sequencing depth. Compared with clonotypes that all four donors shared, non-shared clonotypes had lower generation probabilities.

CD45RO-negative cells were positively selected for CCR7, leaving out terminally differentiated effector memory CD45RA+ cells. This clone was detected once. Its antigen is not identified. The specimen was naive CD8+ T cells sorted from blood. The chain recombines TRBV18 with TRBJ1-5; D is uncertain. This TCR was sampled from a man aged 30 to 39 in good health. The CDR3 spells CASSPTSFNPNQPQHF. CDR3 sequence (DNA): TGTGCCAGCTCACCTACGTCTTTCAATCCAAATCAGCCCCAGCATTTT.